This T cell receptor (beta chain) was retrieved from a study of T cells in Graves' hyperthyroidism and ophthalmopathy. Study-level points and caveats: In validation, the model predicted ophthalmopathy. These predictions came a median about 6.5 months before onset. Ophthalmopathy and stable hyperthyroidism were separated by a 13 V-J model.

Not enrolled were patients with uncontrolled infection, other autoimmune disease, pregnancy or lactation. V shed 8 bases, J shed 4 bases, and the junction held 16 bases outside the gene matches. The CDR3 contains 18 residues. Germline V gene sequence: CDR1 MRHNA, CDR2 SNTAGT. As for this clonotype: Antigen unknown.

RNA transcripts served as the template for amplifying TCR beta CDR3 regions. First-round RT-PCR targeting the TCR CDR3 was performed with the HTBI primer set. TCRdb independently ran MiXCR on the multiplex PCR reads; one entry per CDR3 protein. Of approximately 560,000 distinct CDR3 sequences listed, about 15% were seen once; the top ten hold approximately 7%. The V call is TRBV6-4, the J call TRBJ2-2; 10 bases match TRBD2. This receptor was identified in a woman aged 30 to 39 with Graves' hyperthyroidism. The sequencing input was blood. CDR3 in amino acids: CASSSTKAGGPGTGELFF. CDR3 coding DNA: TGTGCCAGCTCATCGACCAAAGCGGGAGGGCCGGGCACCGGGGAGCTGTTTTTT.